The 13 T cell receptor beta chains presented below share a single source sample, sequenced in a study of circulating CD8 cells and anti-PD-1 response in melanoma. From live CD3+CD8+TCRalphabeta+ cells, four PD-1 and/or TIGIT subsets were sorted. Each library started from around 15 ng of total RNA using the QIAseq Immune Repertoire TCR panel. A single record per CDR3 protein comes from TCRdb applying MiXCR to the reads. Seen here are approximately 630 distinct CDR3 sequences, more than 9% observed once, and the top ten hold roughly two fifths. Source: CD8+ T cells from PBMCs, taken at baseline or after one month of anti-PD-1 therapy (not recorded which). These TCRs come from a human donor with melanoma.

This clonotype is judged medium-sized. The chain employs TRBV7-9 and TRBJ2-3; 7 nucleotides line up with TRBD1. Germline CDR1 reads SEHNR; CDR2 reads FQNEAQ (reference sequence). Germline trimming cut 5 bases from V and 0 bases from J; bases unmatched to any gene: 8. The CDR3 has 16 amino acids. CDR3 DNA sequence: TGTGCCAGCAGCCGGGACAGACGCGTTAGCACAGATACGCAGTATTTT. Its protein product is CASSRDRRVSTDTQYF. The full variable domain, rest sourced from reference TRBV7-9 and TRBJ2-3, is DTGVSQNPRHKITKRGQNVTFRCDPISEHNRLYWYRQTLGQGPEFLTYFQNEAQLEKSRLLSDRFSAERPKGSFSTLEIQRTEQGDSAMYLCASSRDRRVSTDTQYFGPGTRLTVL.

Only a few counts were recorded for this clonotype. The V call is TRBV28, the J call TRBJ2-5; 8 nucleotides line up with TRBD2. The CDR3 runs to 13 residues. The junction had 2 bases not matched to a gene; V was cut back by 6 bases and J by 2 bases. Germline CDR1 is MDHEN and CDR2 is SYDVKM. The CDR3 loop reads CASRRGGQETQYF. CDR3 sequence (DNA): TGTGCCAGCAGACGCGGGGGGCAAGAGACCCAGTACTTC.

This clonotype is medium-sized. V and J are TRBV19 and TRBJ2-3; perhaps TRBD2 as D (6 bases). The V end was cut by 5 bases, the J end by 3 bases, with 18 bases between. The CDR3 is 16 residues long. Germline V CDR1 and CDR2: LNHDA, SQIVND (reference sequence). The CDR3 region is CASSPRDVSGTDTQYF. The CDR3 nucleotides read TGTGCCAGTAGTCCAAGGGACGTCAGCGGGACAGATACGCAGTATTTT.

This clonotype is classed as medium-sized. The J gene is TRBJ2-1, the V gene TRBV20-1, with unresolved D. The V and J ends lost 5 bases and 5 bases respectively, with 10 bases between them. This CDR3 has 12 amino acids. Germline-derived CDR1 and CDR2 are DFQATT and SNEGSKA (reference sequence). CDR3: CSALDPDNEQFF. The CDR3 bases are TGCAGTGCTTTGGACCCGGACAATGAGCAGTTCTTC.

To note about this clonotype: A much more abundant neighbour one base away suggests this may be a read error. This sequence joins TRBV19 and TRBJ1-1; D possibly corresponds to TRBD1 (5 bases). With 3 bases removed from V and 6 bases from J, the gap between germline ends came to 14 bases. Germline lookup yields CDR1 LNHDA and CDR2 SQIVND (reference sequence). The CDR3 totals 14 residues. CDR3 nucleotide sequence: TGTGCCAGTAGTATGTTATCTCGGGGCGCTGAAGCTTTCTTT. The encoded protein is CASSMLSRGAEAFF.

By sample share, this clonotype is medium-sized (0.01 to 0.1%). The chain joins TRBV5-5 to TRBJ1-1, with D perhaps matching TRBD1 (6 bases). This CDR3 has 13 amino acids. The V and J ends lost 4 bases and 3 bases respectively, with 10 bases between them. The germline V gene encodes CDR1 SGHKS and CDR2 YYEKEE (reference sequence). The CDR3 loop is CASSPEGDTEAFF. In DNA form, the CDR3 reads TGTGCCAGCAGCCCCGAGGGGGACACTGAAGCTTTCTTT.

In its sample, this clonotype is medium-sized. Its ends do not fully match the called genes, so a read error is possible. This chain uses TRBV28 with TRBJ2-7, with D unclear. Germline loops: CDR1 MDHEN, CDR2 SYDVKM. The CDR3 has 12 amino acids. The CDR3 region has the DNA TGTGCCGGCAGCTTCTCCGCCTACGAGCAGTACTTC. It translates to CAGSFSAYEQYF.

This clonotype is judged hyperexpanded (1% or more). This chain joins TRBV28 and TRBJ2-2, with unresolved D. CDR1 and CDR2 (germline): MDHEN, SYDVKM. The CDR3 has 12 amino acids. V lost 6 bases to trimming and J lost 1 base, with 3 bases between them. The CDR3, as DNA: TGTGCCAGCAGCCAGAACACCGGGGAGCTGTTTTTT. Protein: CASSQNTGELFF.

This clonotype was recorded a few times. The rearrangement links TRBV19 to TRBJ2-3; D is uncertain. Between the trimmed V and J ends, which lost 3 bases and 4 bases, there was a span of 5 bases. The CDR3 runs to 12 residues. The germline gives CDR1 LNHDA, CDR2 SQIVND (reference sequence). The CDR3 sequence: CASSITSDTQYF. In nucleotides, the CDR3 is TGTGCCAGTAGTATTACGTCAGATACGCAGTATTTT.

By share, this clonotype ranks as medium-sized. The chain is built from TRBV5-4 and TRBJ2-6; D remains unclear. The length of the CDR3 is 15 residues. The V end lost 4 bases, the J end lost 1 base, and 9 bases lay between the germline ends. Germline V gene lookup returns CDR1 SGHNT and CDR2 YYREEE (reference sequence). CDR3 amino acids: CASSPRSSGANVLTF. The DNA of the CDR3 is TGTGCCAGCAGCCCTAGGAGTTCTGGGGCCAACGTCCTGACTTTC.

Relative to its sample, this clonotype is large (0.1 to 1%). The chain combines TRBV5-1 with TRBJ1-5; a weak D match, TRBD1 (6 bases). Germline V lookup: CDR1 SGHRS, CDR2 YFSETQ. V gave up 0 bases and J gave up 9 bases, with 10 bases separating them. The CDR3 length is 13 residues. CDR3 region: CASSLEGDRPQHF. CDR3 DNA: TGCGCCAGCAGCTTGGAGGGGGATCGGCCCCAGCATTTT.

This clonotype is labeled as large. Written as DNA, the CDR3 is TGTGCCAGTAGTATCGGAGGAAGTGGCTACACCTTC. Translation gives CASSIGGSGYTF. The rearrangement links TRBV19 to TRBJ1-2; D is undetermined. CDR3 length equals 12 residues. The V and J ends lost 3 bases and 7 bases respectively, with 9 bases between them. Germline CDR1 is LNHDA and CDR2 is SQIVND (reference sequence).

This clonotype rates as medium-sized. The genes are TRBV25-1 and TRBJ1-5; D gene uncertain. Germline lookup yields CDR1 MGHDK and CDR2 SYGVNS. This CDR3 has 14 amino acids. V was trimmed by 8 bases and J by 0 bases, leaving 11 bases between them. The CDR3 spells CASGSTASNQPQHF. The CDR3, as DNA: TGTGCCAGCGGATCTACAGCTAGCAATCAGCCCCAGCATTTT.